Below are 2 T cell receptor beta chains sequenced from a single sample in a study of cytomegalovirus exposure and HLA in healthy donors. The PCR contained 60 Vbeta and 13 Jbeta primers. This table comes from immunoSEQ multiplex PCR, and its TCRdb copy is limited to in-frame clones, with some not included. Of 180,000 or so clones listed, just under 80% are singletons. The sequenced sample was PBMCs. The receptors were gathered from a woman in her thirties in good health and CMV-seronegative.

This clone was found a few times. The chain carries TRBV27 and TRBJ1-2; perhaps TRBD1 as D (5 bases). V dropped 5 bases and J dropped 7 bases, with 14 bases sitting between them. Looked up from germline, CDR1 is MNHEY and CDR2 is SMNVEV (reference sequence). The CDR3 has 13 amino acids. CDR3 residues: CASSPRGDRGYTF. The CDR3 DNA sequence: TGTGCCAGCAGTCCCCGGGGGGACCGTGGCTACACCTTC.

V usage is TRBV11-2 and J usage is TRBJ1-2; TRBD1 matches 9 bases. V trimming: 6 bases; J trimming: 6 bases; junction bases outside the gene matches: 11. The germline V gene encodes CDR1 SGHAT and CDR2 FQNNGV. The CDR3 sequence is 15 residues long. CDR3 amino acids: CASRSNYGTGNGYTF. The CDR3 DNA sequence: TGTGCCAGCAGATCTAATTACGGGACAGGGAATGGCTACACCTTC.